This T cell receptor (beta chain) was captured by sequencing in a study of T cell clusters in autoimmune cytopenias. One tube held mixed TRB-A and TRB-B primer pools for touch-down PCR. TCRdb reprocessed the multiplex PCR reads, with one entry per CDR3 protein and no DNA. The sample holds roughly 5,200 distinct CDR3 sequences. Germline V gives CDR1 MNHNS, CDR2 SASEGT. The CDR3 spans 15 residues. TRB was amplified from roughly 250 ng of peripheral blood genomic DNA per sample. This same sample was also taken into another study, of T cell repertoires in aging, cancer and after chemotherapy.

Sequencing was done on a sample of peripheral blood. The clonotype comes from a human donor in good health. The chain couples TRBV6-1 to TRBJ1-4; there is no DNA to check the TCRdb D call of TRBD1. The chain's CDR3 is CASSESQGDGEKLFF.